This TCR beta chain was recorded in a study of identical twins (dated by TCRdb to the mid-2010s). About the full investigation: The study deep-sequenced TCR alpha and beta repertoires from monozygotic twins, unrelated adults of various ages and cord blood to test whether fetal clonotypes persist. To rule out contamination, replicate twin experiments were performed at different times with different library preparation protocols.

There are many counts of this clonotype. Its antigen is still unknown. No base quality values were provided; no much bigger clone lies one nucleotide off. Receptors were amplified or captured by 5' RACE. The sample was run on an Illumina HiSeq 2000. A universal primer binding site was added through template switching, and the final cDNA carried a unique molecular identifier so that TCR cDNA molecules could be counted accurately. Specific primers in the conserved constant-segment region were used to synthesize first-strand cDNA for TCR alpha and beta chains. To control for contamination, every cDNA library was double barcoded, receiving both a SMART-Mk sample barcode and Illumina barcodes. Two successive PCR steps introduced TruSeq adapter sequences along with Illumina sample barcodes. The TCR alpha and beta cDNA libraries were sequenced on the Illumina HiSeq platform using custom primers. The published analysis was carried out like this. Raw reads were processed with MiGEC to extract unique molecular identifiers, and MiXCR was used to determine CDR3 positions. For each individual, recombination models were inferred using an EM algorithm with the repgenHMM and IGoR tools. The analysis of shared clonotypes was done with the tcR package in R, with sharing normalized by the product of cloneset sizes. Out-of-frame nonproductive sequences were analyzed to study raw recombination free of thymic and clonal selection effects. The public reads were quality trimmed at Q25 with fastp and then assembled into clones with MiXCR by TCRdb, keeping productive beta chains. Records with the same CDR3 protein are collapsed into one entry carrying the most frequent genes and DNA. The V and J calls here are based on TCRdb, not the publication. For this sample the table gives about 450,000 distinct CDR3 sequences, of which 18% were detected only once. The top ten clones comprise less than 15% of the sample.

Every donor in the study was a healthy Caucasian. Three unrelated non-twin adults were additionally sequenced: a male aged 18 to 29, a male aged 50 to 60 and a female aged 50 to 60. Using Miltenyi CD45RO+ enrichment and human naive T-cell isolation kits, memory (CD45RO+) and naive T cells were isolated from PBMC. What the research found in general, with its limitations: Recombination models systematically underestimated out-of-frame TCR alpha sharing in monozygotic twins but agreed with sharing between unrelated individuals. Because the same donors could not be followed over many years, conclusions were based on cross-sectional statistical analysis. A weaker excess of twin sharing was found in beta out-of-frame sequences because the signal-to-noise ratio was lowered by fewer shared sequences. Compared with coincidental sharing between unrelated individuals, out-of-frame TCR alpha sequences shared between twins had an excess of sequences with low generation probability. Invariant T cells such as MAIT and iNKT could partly confound zero-insertion analyses, although diverse VJ usage argued against such confounding for most clonotypes. Fewer insertions were carried by abundant cord blood beta clonotypes; a weaker similar trend was observed in young adult naive repertoires, while no such trend was observed in memory repertoires.

V and J are truncated by 2 bases and 5 bases respectively, leaving an intervening sequence of 14 bases. From a lookup of the germline V gene (reference sequence), CDR1 and CDR2 are DFQATT and SNEGSKA. Including the terminal cysteine and phenylalanine, the CDR3 comprises 14 residues. Solely the CDR3 DNA is kept, with 42 bases framed from the first base. This TCR came from a man over 45 in good health. Recombination joined TRBV20-1 with TRBJ2-3, with a weak D call of TRBD2 (6 bases match). Source material: naive T cells sorted from blood. The cell subset or site label on this specimen signifies: cells isolated with a human naive T-cell isolation kit. CDR3 protein: CSARKAGIIDTQYF. The DNA sequence follows: TGCAGTGCTAGAAAGGCGGGAATCATAGATACGCAGTATTTT.